A selection of T cell receptor beta chains follows, all from one sample in a study of blood T cells in healthy people across ages. TCRdb used MiXCR to reprocess the 5' RACE reads, holding one entry per CDR3 protein. The data hold 800,000 or so distinct CDR3 sequences, with about 45% observed a single time. The sequencing input was blood. These receptors originate from an older man in good health. The CDR3 runs from the conserved cysteine through the conserved F or W.

CDR3 protein	V gene	J gene
CASSEERCHGEQFF	TRBV6-4	TRBJ2-1
CASSLRTPGTISYEQYF	TRBV27	TRBJ2-7
CASSVAGTGPPYEQYF	TRBV9	TRBJ2-7
CSARPLVATVQETQYF	TRBV20-1	TRBJ2-5
CSARDRTGGRETQYF	TRBV20-1	TRBJ2-5
CSANWRNTQYF	TRBV20-1	TRBJ2-3
CASSFTATGKLFF	TRBV12-3/TRBV12-4	TRBJ1-4
CASSPTGPSGNTIYF	TRBV5-1	TRBJ1-3
CASSESGARNTEAFF	TRBV28	TRBJ1-1
CASSPWGGIHEQYF	TRBV5-5	TRBJ2-7
CASSFTRSNQPQHF	TRBV7-2	TRBJ1-5
CASSAGLAGGQGVAKNIQYF	TRBV7-2	TRBJ2-4
CASSLGPFGEQYF	TRBV7-9	TRBJ2-7
CASSRTGVSSGDTQYF	TRBV11-2	TRBJ2-3
CAGSWTSGGSYNEQFF	TRBV7-2	TRBJ2-1
CASSQDAVGELFF	TRBV4-2	TRBJ2-2
CASHAGSSYEQYF	TRBV18	TRBJ2-7
CASSVLIAGLTDTQYF	TRBV9	TRBJ2-3
CASRFDVAKNIQYF	TRBV12-3/TRBV12-4	TRBJ2-4
CASSKVGAGNEQFF	TRBV21-1	TRBJ2-1
CASSLPTGSYGYTF	TRBV7-9	TRBJ1-2
CASSYRLAGFKNIQYF	TRBV3-1	TRBJ2-4
CASSGTSGAYEQYF	TRBV2	TRBJ2-7
CASSPETVSSYNEQFF	TRBV5-1	TRBJ2-1
CASTPGLAVSTDTQYF	TRBV2	TRBJ2-3
CSVELGQGAYEQYF	TRBV29-1	TRBJ2-7
CAISGLAGDYNEQYF	TRBV10-3	-
CRANGQGGRPQHF	TRBV20-1	TRBJ1-5
CASSQDPGSGSWDTQYF	TRBV4-1	TRBJ2-3
CASSGGLAGGPETQYF	TRBV7-2	TRBJ2-5
CASSFFQENPYEQYF	TRBV7-2	TRBJ2-7
CASSQRSGVFEQYF	TRBV4-3	-
CASSLDPGVTYEQYF	TRBV5-1	TRBJ2-7
CATSREGQGVYNEQYF	TRBV15	TRBJ2-7
CATNSGRLADTQYF	TRBV24-1	TRBJ2-3
CASDRVSSTDTQYF	TRBV28	TRBJ2-3
CASSYGRRDQPQHF	TRBV6-5	TRBJ1-5
CSAPRGADQPQHF	TRBV20-1	TRBJ1-5
CASSRTAETNTGELFF	TRBV7-2	TRBJ2-2
CASSNPGQGETQYF	TRBV7-3	TRBJ2-5
CAINRGGGTDTQYF	TRBV10-3	TRBJ2-3
CSAPNQPQHF	TRBV29-1	TRBJ1-5
CAGRETNTEAFF	TRBV12-3/TRBV12-4	TRBJ1-1
CSARSNSNQPQHF	TRBV20-1	TRBJ1-5
CASSQSGGYDSLNYGYTF	TRBV4-3	TRBJ1-2